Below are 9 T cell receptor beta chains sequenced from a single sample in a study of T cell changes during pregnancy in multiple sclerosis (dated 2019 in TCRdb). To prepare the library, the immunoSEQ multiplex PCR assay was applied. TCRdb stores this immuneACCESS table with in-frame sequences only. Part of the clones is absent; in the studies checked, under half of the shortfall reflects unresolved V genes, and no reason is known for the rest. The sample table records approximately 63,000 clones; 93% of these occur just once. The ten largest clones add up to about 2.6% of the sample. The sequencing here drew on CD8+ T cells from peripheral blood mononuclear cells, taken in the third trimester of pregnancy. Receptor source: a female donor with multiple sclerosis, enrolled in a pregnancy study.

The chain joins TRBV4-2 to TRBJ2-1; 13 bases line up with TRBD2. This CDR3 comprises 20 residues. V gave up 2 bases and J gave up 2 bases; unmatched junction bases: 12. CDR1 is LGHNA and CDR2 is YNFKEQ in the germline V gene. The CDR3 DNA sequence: TGTGCCAGCAGCCAAATTTCAGGACTAGCGGGAGACCGGGCCTACAATGAGCAGTTCTTC. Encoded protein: CASSQISGLAGDRAYNEQFF.

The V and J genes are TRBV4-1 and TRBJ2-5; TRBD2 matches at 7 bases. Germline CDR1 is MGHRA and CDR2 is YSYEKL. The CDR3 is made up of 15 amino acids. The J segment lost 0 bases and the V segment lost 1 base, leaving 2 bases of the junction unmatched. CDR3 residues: CASSQVGGNQETQYF. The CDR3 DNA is TGCGCCAGCAGCCAAGTGGGAGGGAACCAAGAGACCCAGTACTTC.

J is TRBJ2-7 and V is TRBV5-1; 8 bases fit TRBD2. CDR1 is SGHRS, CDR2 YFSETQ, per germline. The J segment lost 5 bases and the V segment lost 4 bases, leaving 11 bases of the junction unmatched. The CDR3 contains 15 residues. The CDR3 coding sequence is TGCGCCAGCAGCCGGTGGGGGACTAGTAGCGACGAGCAGTACTTC. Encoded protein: CASSRWGTSSDEQYF.

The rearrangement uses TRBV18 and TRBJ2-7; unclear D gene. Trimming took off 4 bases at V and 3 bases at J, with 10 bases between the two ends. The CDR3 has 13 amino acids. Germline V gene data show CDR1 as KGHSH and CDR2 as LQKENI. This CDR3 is CASSLAESYEQYF. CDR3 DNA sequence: TGTGCCAGCTCACTCGCGGAGAGCTACGAGCAGTACTTC. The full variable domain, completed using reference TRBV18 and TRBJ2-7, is NAGVMQNPRHLVRRRGQEARLRCSPMKGHSHVYWYRQLPEEGLKFMVYLQKENIIDESGMPKERFSAEFPKEGPSILRIQQVVRGDSAAYFCASSLAESYEQYFGPGTRLTVT.

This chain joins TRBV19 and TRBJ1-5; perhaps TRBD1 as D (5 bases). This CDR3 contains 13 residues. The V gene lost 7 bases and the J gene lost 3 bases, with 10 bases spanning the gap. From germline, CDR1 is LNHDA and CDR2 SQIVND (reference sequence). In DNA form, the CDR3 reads TGTGCCAGTACTGACAGCATCAATCAGCCCCAGCATTTT. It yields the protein CASTDSINQPQHF.

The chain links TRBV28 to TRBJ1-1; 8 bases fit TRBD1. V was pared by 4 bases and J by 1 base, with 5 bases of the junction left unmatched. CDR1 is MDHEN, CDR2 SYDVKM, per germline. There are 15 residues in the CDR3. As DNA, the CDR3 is TGTGCCAGCAGTTCACAGGGGGTTTGGAACACTGAAGCTTTCTTT. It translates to CASSSQGVWNTEAFF.

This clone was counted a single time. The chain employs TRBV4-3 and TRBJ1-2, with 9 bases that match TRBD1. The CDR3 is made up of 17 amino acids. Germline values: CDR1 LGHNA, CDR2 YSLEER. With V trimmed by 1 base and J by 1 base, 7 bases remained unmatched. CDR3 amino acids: CASSQGFWDRVNYGYTF. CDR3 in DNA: TGCGCCAGCAGCCAAGGTTTCTGGGACAGGGTTAACTATGGCTACACCTTC.

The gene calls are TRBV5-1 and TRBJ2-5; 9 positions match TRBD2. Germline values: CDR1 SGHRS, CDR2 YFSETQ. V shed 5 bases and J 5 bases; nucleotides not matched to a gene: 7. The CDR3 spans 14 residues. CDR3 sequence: CASRTSGNRETQYF. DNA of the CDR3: TGCGCCAGCAGGACTAGCGGAAATCGGGAGACCCAGTACTTC.

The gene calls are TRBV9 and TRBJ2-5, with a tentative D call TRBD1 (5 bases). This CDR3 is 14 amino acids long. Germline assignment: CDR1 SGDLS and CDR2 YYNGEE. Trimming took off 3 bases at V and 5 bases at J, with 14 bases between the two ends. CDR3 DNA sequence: TGTGCCAGCAGCGCCTCAGGGTCGCGGGAGACCCAGTACTTC. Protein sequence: CASSASGSRETQYF.